The rows below give T cell receptor beta chains drawn from one sample of a study of regulatory T cells in long-lasting Graves disease. TCRdb fed the multiplex PCR reads into MiXCR, producing one record per CDR3 protein. The repertoire holds around 400,000 distinct CDR3 sequences, with roughly a fifth as singletons. The specimen was peripheral blood mononuclear cells (PBMCs), collected when the disease was refractory, from a patient treated with antithyroid drugs. The receptors shown here come from a female donor with Graves disease. CDR3s include the opening cysteine and the closing phenylalanine or tryptophan. Each record gives: D gene, V gene, J gene, clone size, CDR3 DNA, CDR3 protein. The D gene is left open where the match is weak. Clone sizes are given selectively: once, few, many, or a class where the clone is expanded.

>TRBD2|TRBV18|TRBJ2-7|few
TGTGCCAGCTCACCACCGGGACTAGGAAGCTACGAGCAGTACTTC
CASSPPGLGSYEQYF
>.|TRBV5-5|TRBJ2-7|.
TGTGCCAGCAGCGGGGCCCCCTCGGGGCAGTACTTC
CASSGAPSGQYF
>TRBD2|TRBV19|TRBJ2-7|few
TGTGCCAGTAGTTTCCTAGCGGAAGCCTACGAGCAGTACTTC
CASSFLAEAYEQYF
>.|TRBV10-2|TRBJ2-7|.
TGCGCCAGCAGAGGGGAGCACGAGCAGTACTTC
CASRGEHEQYF
>.|TRBV7-3|TRBJ2-1|once
TGTGCCAGCAGCTTAGGCACCTACAATGAGCAGTTCTTC
CASSLGTYNEQFF
>TRBD1|TRBV12-3/TRBV12-4|TRBJ2-5|many
TGTGCCAGGAACCCCGACAGGGGAATCCAAGAGACCCAGTACTTC
CARNPDRGIQETQYF
>TRBD2|TRBV20-1|TRBJ2-2|.
TGCAGTGCTAGCGTAGCGGGAGGGCCGGTCGGGGAGCTGTTTTTT
CSASVAGGPVGELFF
>TRBD2|TRBV30|TRBJ2-1|once
TGTGCCTGGAGTGTCGGGACTAGCGGGAGACCTGAGCAGTTCTTC
CAWSVGTSGRPEQFF
>.|TRBV12-3/TRBV12-4|TRBJ1-2|many
TGTGCCAGCACCATGACCGGCGCCTATGGCTACACCTTC
CASTMTGAYGYTF
>TRBD2|TRBV20-1|TRBJ2-1|.
TGCAGTGCAAAGGAACTAGCGGGACCTTACAATGAGCAGTTCTTC
CSAKELAGPYNEQFF
>TRBD1|TRBV5-1|TRBJ1-2|few
TGCGCCAGCAGCCAGAGAGAACCGGGACAGACTAACTATGGCTACACCTTC
CASSQREPGQTNYGYTF
>TRBD2|TRBV4-2|TRBJ2-5|few
TGTGCCAGCAGCCAGGACCCGGGACTAGGAGAGACCCAGTACTTC
CASSQDPGLGETQYF
>.|TRBV2|TRBJ2-7|many
TGTGCCAGCAGTGAAGGGCTCCCGACCTACGAGCAGTACTTC
CASSEGLPTYEQYF
>.|TRBV2|TRBJ2-7|many
TGTGCCAGCTCCGCGACACCTAGGCTGTGGGAGCAGTACTTC
CASSATPRLWEQYF
>.|TRBV19|TRBJ1-1|few
TGTGCCAGTAGTATGGTATTGGGTCTACGAGGCACTGAAGCTTTCTTT
CASSMVLGLRGTEAFF
>.|TRBV3-1|TRBJ1-5|many
TGTGCCAGCAGCCAAGGAGAGGCTACCGCCAATCAGCCCCAGCATTTT
CASSQGEATANQPQHF
>TRBD2|TRBV2|TRBJ2-7|many
TGTGCCAGCAGTGACAGGACTAGCGGGAGGCTAAACTACGAGCAGTACTTC
CASSDRTSGRLNYEQYF
>TRBD1|TRBV7-3|TRBJ1-5|few
TGTGCCAGCAGATGGACAGGGGCCTATCAGCCCCAGCATTTT
CASRWTGAYQPQHF
>TRBD2|TRBV4-1|TRBJ2-7|few
TGCGCCAGCAGCCAGGATGGACTAGCGGGAGTCGTTTACGAGCAGTACTTC
CASSQDGLAGVVYEQYF
>.|TRBV4-1|TRBJ1-4|.
TGCGCCAGCAGCCGCGCAGGACAGCCCAATGAAAAACTGTTTTTT
CASSRAGQPNEKLFF
>.|TRBV5-6|TRBJ2-7|few
TGTGCCAGCAGGGGGGCTAGGGCCGGCGAGCAGTACTTC
CASRGARAGEQYF
>.|TRBV12-3/TRBV12-4|TRBJ2-3|few
TGTGCCAGCAGTTTAAACGCCCAAACGGGGGATACGCAGTATTTT
CASSLNAQTGDTQYF
>.|TRBV30|TRBJ1-2|.
TGTGCCTGGAGTCCAGGACAGTATGGCTACACCTTC
CAWSPGQYGYTF
>.|TRBV7-3|TRBJ1-2|.
TGTGCCAGCAGCTTAACCCCGATTGGCACCTATGGCTACACCTTC
CASSLTPIGTYGYTF
>.|TRBV28|TRBJ2-5|many
TGTGCCAGCAGTTTCGGTCTCCAAGAGACCCAGTACTTC
CASSFGLQETQYF
>TRBD2|TRBV6-2/TRBV6-3|TRBJ2-7|many
TGTGCCAGCAGTTACTCGATTCGGGAGGGCCCCTACGAGCAGTACTTC
CASSYSIREGPYEQYF
>TRBD2|TRBV7-2|TRBJ2-1|.
TGTGCCAGCAGCTCAATAGCGGGAGGGCCGAGTGAGCAGTTCTTC
CASSSIAGGPSEQFF
>TRBD1|TRBV19|TRBJ1-3|few
TGTGCCAGTAGTCGCAACAGGGGGCCTGGAAACACCATATATTTT
CASSRNRGPGNTIYF
>TRBD2|TRBV6-1|TRBJ2-5|few
TGTGCCAGCAGTAAATCTGTCCTAGCCGGGACTAACCCTCGGGAGACCCAGTACTTC
CASSKSVLAGTNPRETQYF
>.|TRBV14|TRBJ2-2|.
TGTGCCAGCAGCCAAGACGGCAGCGCAGGGACCGGGGAGCTGTTTTTT
CASSQDGSAGTGELFF
>TRBD1|TRBV7-9|TRBJ1-2|few
TGTGCCAGCAGCCCCATGGGACAGGGGGCGCGTGGCTATGGCTACACCTTC
CASSPMGQGARGYGYTF
>TRBD1|TRBV28|TRBJ2-7|many
TGTGCCAGCAGTTTAAGGGACAGCCCCTACGAGCAGTACTTC
CASSLRDSPYEQYF
>.|TRBV12-3/TRBV12-4|TRBJ2-2|many
TGTGCCAGCCGTGGCGTGTCCGGGGAGCTGTTTTTT
CASRGVSGELFF
>TRBD1|TRBV4-1|TRBJ2-5|.
TGCGCCAGCAGCCAAGTGGCACAGGGGGGAGAGACCCAGTACTTC
CASSQVAQGGETQYF
>.|TRBV27|TRBJ2-7|few
TGTGCCAGCAGTTTCCTACAGGACTTCGAGCAGTACTTC
CASSFLQDFEQYF
>.|TRBV20-1|TRBJ2-5|many
TGCAGTCGCCTTAGCGGAGATGAAGAGACCCAGTACTTC
CSRLSGDEETQYF
>.|TRBV7-9|TRBJ1-3|many
TGTGCCAGCAGTTCCGACCGACGCTCTGGAAACACCATATATTTT
CASSSDRRSGNTIYF
>.|TRBV27|TRBJ2-1|.
TGTGCCAGCAGCCCTAGGACCACTAGCTCCTACAATGAGCAGTTCTTC
CASSPRTTSSYNEQFF
>.|TRBV10-3|TRBJ2-7|.
TGTGCCATCAGTGATGTTCAGGACCGCTACGAGCAGTACTTC
CAISDVQDRYEQYF
>.|TRBV4-1|TRBJ1-1|.
TGCGCCAGCAGCCAGGTTGGAGTTGAAGCTTTCTTT
CASSQVGVEAFF
>.|TRBV20-1|TRBJ1-4|.
TGCAGTGCTCCTCGACGGAACCAGGTTGGACTGTTTTTT
CSAPRRNQVGLFF
>.|TRBV4-1|TRBJ1-1|.
TGCGCCAGCAGCCAAGATAGTAATCAGGTCCCGGGGGACACTGAAGCTTTCTTT
CASSQDSNQVPGDTEAFF
>.|TRBV28|TRBJ2-7|many
TGTGCCAGCAGTTTAACAGGGAGCGCCTACGAGCAGTACTTC
CASSLTGSAYEQYF
>TRBD2|TRBV2|TRBJ2-4|few
TGTGCCAGCAGTGCAAGACTAGCGTTAGCCAAAAACATTCAGTACTTC
CASSARLALAKNIQYF
>.|TRBV5-4|TRBJ2-7|few
TGTGCCAGCAGCCCCACCCTCCGGGACTCAACGGGTGAGCAGTACTTC
CASSPTLRDSTGEQYF
>.|TRBV20-1|TRBJ2-5|.
TGCAGTGCTAGTGAGGAGGGGGGGAAGGTGGGGTTCCAAGGGACCCAGTACTTC
CSASEEGGKVGFQGTQYF
>TRBD1|TRBV7-9|TRBJ2-7|few
TGTGCCAGCAGCTCCGGACAGGGGTTTGCCTACGAGCAGTACTTC
CASSSGQGFAYEQYF
>.|TRBV7-8|TRBJ1-5|many
TGTGCCAGCAGCTCTGGGGGCCTTAGCAATCAGCCCCAGCATTTT
CASSSGGLSNQPQHF
>.|TRBV7-2|TRBJ2-1|.
TGTGCCAGCAGCGTCCTCGGCAATGAGCAGTTCTTC
CASSVLGNEQFF
>TRBD1|TRBV20-1|TRBJ1-4|many
TGCAGTGCTACGCCGGGACAGGGCAATAACTATAATGAAAAACTGTTTTTT
CSATPGQGNNYNEKLFF
>.|TRBV20-1|TRBJ2-2|few
TGCAGTGCTAGGATCTTATCCGGGGAGCTGTTTTTT
CSARILSGELFF
>TRBD1|TRBV28|TRBJ2-7|many
TGTGCCAGCAACCCTCTGGGACAGGTCACCTACGAGCAGTACTTC
CASNPLGQVTYEQYF
>.|TRBV9|TRBJ1-1|.
TGTGCCAGCAGCACGGGACAATTCGCTGAAGCTTTCTTT
CASSTGQFAEAFF
>.|TRBV7-9|TRBJ1-1|.
TGTGCCAAAGAATGGTTGGACACTGAAGCTTTCTTT
CAKEWLDTEAFF
>.|TRBV6-1|TRBJ2-1|.
TGTGCCAGCAGTGGTCAACTAGCAACCTCCTACAATGAGCAGTTCTTC
CASSGQLATSYNEQFF
>TRBD1|TRBV6-5|TRBJ2-5|many
TGTGCCAGCAGTTACTCGGGGGACAGAACCCAAGAGACCCAGTACTTC
CASSYSGDRTQETQYF